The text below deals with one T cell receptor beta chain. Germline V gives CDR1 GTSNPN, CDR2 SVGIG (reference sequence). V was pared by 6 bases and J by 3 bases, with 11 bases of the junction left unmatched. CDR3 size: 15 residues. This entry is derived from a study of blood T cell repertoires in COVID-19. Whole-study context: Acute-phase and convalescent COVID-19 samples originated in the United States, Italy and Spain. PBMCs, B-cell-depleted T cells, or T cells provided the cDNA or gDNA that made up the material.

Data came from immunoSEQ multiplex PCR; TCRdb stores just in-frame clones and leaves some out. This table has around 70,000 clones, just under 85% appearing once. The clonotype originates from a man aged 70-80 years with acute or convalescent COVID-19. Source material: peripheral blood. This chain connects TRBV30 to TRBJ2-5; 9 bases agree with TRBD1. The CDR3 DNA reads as TGTGCCTGCTACCACAGGGGGCCGGGGAAAGAGACCCAGTACTTC. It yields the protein CACYHRGPGKETQYF.